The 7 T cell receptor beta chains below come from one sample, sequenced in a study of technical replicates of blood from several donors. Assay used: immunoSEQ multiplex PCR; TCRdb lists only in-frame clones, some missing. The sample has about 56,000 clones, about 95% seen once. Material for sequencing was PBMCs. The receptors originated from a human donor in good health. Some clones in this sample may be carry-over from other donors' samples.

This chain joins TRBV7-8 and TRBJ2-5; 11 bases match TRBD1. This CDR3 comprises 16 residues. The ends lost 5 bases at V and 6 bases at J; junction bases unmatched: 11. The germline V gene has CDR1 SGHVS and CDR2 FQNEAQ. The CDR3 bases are TGTGCCAGCAGCGATCGGGACAGGGGGACCTCCCAGACCCAGTACTTC. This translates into CASSDRDRGTSQTQYF.

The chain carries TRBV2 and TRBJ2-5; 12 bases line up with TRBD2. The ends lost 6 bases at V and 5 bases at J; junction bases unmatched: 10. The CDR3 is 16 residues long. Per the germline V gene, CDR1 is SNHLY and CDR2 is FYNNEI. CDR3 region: CASSLTLAGGRETQYF. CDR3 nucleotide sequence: TGTGCCAGCAGCCTTACTCTAGCGGGGGGGCGGGAGACCCAGTACTTC.

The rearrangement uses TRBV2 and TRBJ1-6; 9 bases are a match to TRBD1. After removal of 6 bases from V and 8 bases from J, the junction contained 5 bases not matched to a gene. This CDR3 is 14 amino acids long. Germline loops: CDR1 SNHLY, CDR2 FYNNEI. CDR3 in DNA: TGTGCCAGCAGCGTACAGGGGGCCTATTCACCCCTCCACTTT. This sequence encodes CASSVQGAYSPLHF. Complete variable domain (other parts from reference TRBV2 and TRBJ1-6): EPEVTQTPSHQVTQMGQEVILRCVPISNHLYFYWYRQILGQKVEFLVSFYNNEISEKSEIFDDQFSVERPDGSNFTLKIRSTKLEDSAMYFCASSVQGAYSPLHFGNGTRLTVT.

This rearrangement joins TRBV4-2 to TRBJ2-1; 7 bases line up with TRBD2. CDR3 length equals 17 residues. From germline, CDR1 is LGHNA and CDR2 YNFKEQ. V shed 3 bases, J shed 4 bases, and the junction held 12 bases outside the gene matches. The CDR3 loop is CASSQAAGAGKYNEQFF. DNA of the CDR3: TGTGCCAGCAGCCAGGCCGCCGGAGCGGGGAAGTACAATGAGCAGTTCTTC.

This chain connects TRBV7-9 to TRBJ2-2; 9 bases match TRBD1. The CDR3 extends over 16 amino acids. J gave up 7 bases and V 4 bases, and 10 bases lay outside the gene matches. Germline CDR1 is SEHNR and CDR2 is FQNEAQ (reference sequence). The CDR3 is CASSSPQGALFGELFF. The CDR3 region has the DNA TGTGCCAGCAGCTCCCCACAGGGGGCTCTGTTCGGGGAGCTGTTTTTT.

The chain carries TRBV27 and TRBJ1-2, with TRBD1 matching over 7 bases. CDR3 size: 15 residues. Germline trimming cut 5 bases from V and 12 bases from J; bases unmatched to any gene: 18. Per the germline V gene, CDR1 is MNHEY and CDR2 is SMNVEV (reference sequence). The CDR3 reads CASSPTGADNWRHTF. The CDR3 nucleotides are TGTGCCAGCAGTCCCACAGGGGCTGATAATTGGCGCCACACCTTC.

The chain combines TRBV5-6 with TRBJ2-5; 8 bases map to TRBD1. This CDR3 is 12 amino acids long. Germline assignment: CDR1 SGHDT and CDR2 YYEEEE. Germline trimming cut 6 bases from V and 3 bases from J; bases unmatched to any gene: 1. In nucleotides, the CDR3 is TGTGCCAGCAAGGACAGGGAAGAGACCCAGTACTTC. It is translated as CASKDREETQYF. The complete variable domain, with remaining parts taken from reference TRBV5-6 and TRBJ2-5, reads DAGVTQSPTHLIKTRGQQVTLRCSPKSGHDTVSWYQQALGQGPQFIFQYYEEEERQRGNFPDRFSGHQFPNYSSELNVNALLLGDSALYLCASKDREETQYFGPGTRLLVL.